The 2 T cell receptor beta chains reported below all come from one sample, sequenced in a study of a mutant IDH1 vaccine in newly diagnosed glioma. Clones were read by immunoSEQ multiplex PCR, and TCRdb kept only the in-frame ones, dropping some. The sample yields about 94,000 clones, roughly 86% seen once. Time point reported: week 47, end of study. Mutant IDH1 20-mer peptide, at 300 ug, made up each vaccine dose, with topical imiquimod. Their specific antigens are unknown. The specimen comprised PBMCs, sampled from a glioma patient whose treatment included an IDH1 peptide vaccine. These receptors were taken from a woman in her forties or fifties with glioma.

The chain employs TRBV5-5 and TRBJ1-5; D is possibly TRBD1 (5 bases). Germline V gene lookup returns CDR1 SGHKS and CDR2 YYEKEE (reference sequence). V lost 4 bases, J lost 5 bases, and 16 bases lay in between. The CDR3 is made up of 15 amino acids. This chain's CDR3 is CASSRQLALDQPQHF. The CDR3 nucleotides are TGTGCCAGCAGCCGACAGTTGGCTCTCGATCAGCCCCAGCATTTT.

V is TRBV16 and J is TRBJ2-1; D is ambiguous. From germline, CDR1 is KGHSY and CDR2 FQNENV. V was shortened by 0 bases and J by 0 bases, with 6 bases between the two germline ends. The CDR3 extends over 15 amino acids. Here the CDR3 reads CASSQSYYSYNEQFF. DNA for the CDR3: TGTGCCAGCAGCCAATCGTACTACTCCTACAATGAGCAGTTCTTC.